This TCR beta chain derives from a study of blood T cell repertoires in COVID-19. Overall study context: Italy, Spain and the United States were the sources of the convalescent and acute COVID-19 samples. PBMCs, B-cell-depleted T cells, or T cells provided the cDNA or gDNA that made up the material.

There are 17 residues in the CDR3. The V gene end was trimmed by 3 bases and the J gene end by 0 bases; junction bases not matched to a gene: 8. Per the germline V gene, CDR1 is SGHTS and CDR2 is YDEGEE. In the original analysis: Researchers report that nucleated cell counts were estimated from reference gene primer amplification. Assay: immunoSEQ multiplex PCR; the TCRdb copy retains only in-frame clones and omits some. The D gene and trimming were derived from the DNA, and the V and J assignments and clone size from that table. The table lists more than 400,000 clones, 70% to 90% of them singletons, with more than 3% in the top ten.

The receptor was isolated from a human donor in a cohort sampled during active COVID-19. Input material: peripheral blood. The rearrangement links TRBV5-8 to TRBJ1-4; 7 nucleotides align to TRBD1. DNA for the CDR3: TGTGCCAGCAGCTGGACAAACAGGGGAACAACTAATGAAAAACTGTTTTTT. This codes for CASSWTNRGTTNEKLFF.